The 5 T cell receptor beta chains listed next were all sequenced from one sample in a study of CD8+CD57+ T cells in acquired aplastic anemia. Only patients with CD8+CD57+ cell expansion on flow cytometry were chosen for sequencing. The TCR beta profiling, which covered VDJ combination and CDR3 sequence, was carried out using genomic DNA as the template. TCRdb redid the calling of the reads with MiXCR, one entry per CDR3 protein. The table shows some 160,000 distinct CDR3 sequences, with over 40% occurring only once. The sample comprised sorted CD4+, CD8+, or CD8+CD57+ T cells (not recorded which) from PBMCs. All receptors come from a human donor with aplastic anemia.

This clonotype appeared many times. This chain uses TRBV4-1 with TRBJ2-7; 7 bases fit TRBD2. The CDR3 runs 15 residues. J lost 3 bases, V lost 0 bases, and 5 bases had no gene match. CDR1 and CDR2 from the germline V gene are MGHRA and YSYEKL. The CDR3: CASSQEWGGGYEQYF. The CDR3 nucleotides read TGCGCCAGCAGCCAAGAATGGGGGGGTGGCTACGAGCAGTACTTC.

A few counts support this clonotype. The chain uses TRBV2 and TRBJ2-5, with 9 bases fitting TRBD1. Looked up from germline, CDR1 is SNHLY and CDR2 is FYNNEI. After removal of 5 bases from V and 5 bases from J, the junction contained 3 bases not matched to a gene. CDR3 size: 13 residues. The CDR3 DNA reads TGTGCCAGCAGTCGGGACAGGGTGGAGACCCAGTACTTC. It codes for CASSRDRVETQYF.

The CDR3 spells CSAGAGGDNEQFF. The CDR3, as DNA: TGCAGTGCTGGGGCGGGAGGGGACAATGAGCAGTTCTTC. The chain joins TRBV20-1 to TRBJ2-1, with 9 bases matching TRBD2. The CDR3 is made up of 13 amino acids. Germline trimming cut 5 bases from V and 5 bases from J; bases unmatched to any gene: 4. The V gene's germline CDR1 is DFQATT and CDR2 SNEGSKA (reference sequence).

This clonotype was counted at least ten times. The V call is TRBV7-9, the J call TRBJ2-1; 7 bases align to TRBD2. The germline V gene encodes CDR1 SEHNR and CDR2 FQNEAQ (reference sequence). V was clipped by 4 bases and J by 4 bases; unmatched bases: 13. The CDR3 is made up of 17 amino acids. The chain's CDR3 is CASSSPGGGGGYNEQFF. CDR3 nucleotides: TGTGCCAGCAGCTCCCCGGGGGGAGGCGGGGGTTACAATGAGCAGTTCTTC.

The sample holds a few counts of this clonotype. A read error may explain this, as a much larger clone is one base away. V and J are TRBV2 and TRBJ2-5; TRBD2 might be the D (5 bases). The CDR3 has 12 amino acids. Germline assignment: CDR1 SNHLY and CDR2 FYNNEI. CDR3 loop: CASRVSWETQHF. CDR3 sequence (DNA): TGTGCCAGCAGGGTTAGCTGGGAGACCCAGCACTTC.